This T cell receptor (beta chain) was identified in a study of PD-1 blockade in classical Hodgkin lymphoma. Clones were read by immunoSEQ multiplex PCR, and TCRdb kept only the in-frame ones, dropping some. The sample includes around 50,000 clones, 90% seen only once; the top ten take around 13%. Time point here: cycle 4 day 1 (C4D1), after more than five weeks of nivolumab. In every patient, relapse followed autologous stem cell transplantation, while exposure to brentuximab vedotin differed. The CDR3 length is 15 residues. Deletions cut 7 bases from V and 0 bases from J, with 10 bases between. CDR1 is MNHNS and CDR2 is SASEGT in the germline V gene.

The source is a human donor with classical Hodgkin lymphoma. The chain couples TRBV6-1 to TRBJ2-6; D gene unclear. The source was peripheral blood mononuclear cells (PBMCs), collected before the fourth cycle of nivolumab. CDR3 region: CASKKEFSGANVLTF. CDR3 in DNA: TGTGCCAGCAAGAAGGAGTTCTCTGGGGCCAACGTCCTGACTTTC.